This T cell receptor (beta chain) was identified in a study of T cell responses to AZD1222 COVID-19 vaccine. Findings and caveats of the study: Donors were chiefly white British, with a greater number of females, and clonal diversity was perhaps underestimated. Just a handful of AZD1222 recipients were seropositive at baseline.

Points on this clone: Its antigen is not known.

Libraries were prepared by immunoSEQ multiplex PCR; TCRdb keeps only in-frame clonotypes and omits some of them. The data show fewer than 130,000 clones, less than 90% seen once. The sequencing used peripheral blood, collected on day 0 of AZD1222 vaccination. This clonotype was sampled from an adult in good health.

The CDR3 nucleotides read TGTGCCAGCAGCTTGGGTACAGGCCAAATGAACACTGAAGCTTTCTTT. The encoded protein is CASSLGTGQMNTEAFF. The rearrangement uses TRBV5-6 and TRBJ1-1; D may be TRBD1 (5 bases). This CDR3 has 16 residues. Germline assignment: CDR1 SGHDT and CDR2 YYEEEE. V lost 0 bases and J lost 0, with 12 bases in between.